This T cell receptor (beta chain) emerged from a study of CD8+ T cells in alopecia areata. Regarding the study as a whole: Lesional scalp, especially alopecia totalis/universalis, showed higher clonality than normal scalp.

V was trimmed by 0 bases and J by 1 base, leaving 10 bases between them. CDR3 length: 15 amino acids. The germline V gene has CDR1 SGHRS and CDR2 YFSETQ. Concerning this clone itself: No antigen is known for it.

It was cDNA, reverse transcribed from extracted RNA, that served as the sequencing template. The table came from immunoSEQ multiplex PCR; TCRdb's copy has only in-frame clones and leaves some out. This table has roughly 20,000 clones, 60% to 65% appearing once. In a group of about 5 patients, CD4+ cells were sorted into CD25+CD127- cells. Individuals with alopecia areata gave both lesional scalp punch biopsies and peripheral blood for collection. Sequenced sample: CD4+ Tregs sorted from blood. This clonotype was sampled from a human donor with alopecia areata. The chain recombines TRBV5-1 with TRBJ1-1; D is ambiguous. The DNA for the CDR3 is TGCGCCAGCAGCTTGGAACGACGGGGGAACACTGAAGCTTTCTTT. Its translation: CASSLERRGNTEAFF.